The entry below describes one T cell receptor beta chain. The antigen it binds to is not known. Per-base qualities were not stored, and no clone one base away is much larger. Library preparation used the immunoSEQ multiplex PCR assay. A mixture of 60 forward primers for TCR Vbeta segments and 13 reverse primers for TCR Jbeta segments was used in the multiplex PCR. Amplification of the CDR3 region of rearranged TCR beta genes was performed with a multiplex PCR assay on genomic DNA. The Illumina HiSeq System was used to sequence the amplified TCR beta libraries as 87-base-pair reads. Per the authors' processing: Across the 600 to 700 repertoires, a later analysis counted approximately 83 million unique TCR beta chains, 9.5 million to 13 million of which were shared by at least two donors. A nearest-neighbor algorithm error-corrected the raw reads and collapsed the reads into unique sequences, merging closely related sequences to remove PCR and sequencing errors. To assign V, D and J gene segments, CDR3 sequences were aligned to IMGT reference sequences. For a sequence to be retained, at least a six-nucleotide match to both a V gene segment and a J gene segment was required. Rearrangements were called productive when the CDR3 lacked stop codons and stayed in frame with V and J; all others were non-productive. Following IMGT convention, CDR3 was defined as the stretch from the second conserved V-encoded cysteine up to the conserved J-encoded phenylalanine. Sequences without an unambiguous match to a single V gene segment were excluded from the earlier analysis of a few hundred of the donors. In an earlier analysis of 587 of the donors, V segments were called functional above 56.7% productive rearrangements and were called segregating when the between-donor standard deviation exceeded 5%. A statistical classification framework was built to diagnose cytomegalovirus status from the catalog of TCR beta chain sequences. V and J gene assignment, in a later analysis, came from comparing TCR nucleotide sequences with IMGT/GENE-DB human TR gene sequences. A later analysis assigned CDR3 sequences and most-parsimonious VDJ recombination scenarios with the TCRdist pipeline. In a later analysis, each TCR beta chain was defined by its CDR3 amino acid sequence together with its V-gene family, and reads without a unique V-gene family were excluded. As a way to deal with suspected cross-contamination and a sequencing artifact, a later analysis dropped hundreds of nucleotide sequences that were highly shared and had low generation probability. In a later analysis, a clonal expansion index for each public chain was calculated from normalized within-repertoire ranks of inferred template counts. Generation probabilities in a later analysis came from a VDJ recombination model fitted to out-of-frame rearrangements, and those results were checked against IGoR. In a later analysis, hypergeometric tests were used to score TCR-TCR, TCR-HLA and TCR-CMV co-occurrence, with a repertoire-size bias correction applied to TCR pairs. In a later analysis, false discovery rates were estimated by permuting HLA or CMV assignments 20 times. In a later analysis, co-occurring TCRs were grouped with DBSCAN, and TCRdist sequence similarity was added when clustering was performed within HLA-allele-positive subsets. Repertoires with fewer than 30,000 or more than 120,000 public chains were left out of co-occurrence clustering, as were four to six repertoires with anomalous nucleotide sharing. TCRdb took this table from immuneACCESS and kept in-frame rearrangements with V and J called. Such tables lack part of the clones; where checked against another copy, unresolved V genes explain under half of the gap, and the rest is unexplained. For V, J and clone size, that table is used; D and trimming come from the DNA. Counted in this sample were 100,000 to 150,000 clones; approximately 84% of them appeared once. 1.5% of the sample is held by the ten biggest clonotypes.

In total, just over 650 healthy bone marrow donors made up the cohort. All cohort members were sampled while nominally healthy, although unrecorded immune exposures were likely present. The donor tested CMV seronegative and was one of the 352 seronegative cohort members. Every donor gave a peripheral blood sample, and the peripheral blood mononuclear cells from that sample were used for TCR beta sequencing. Genomic DNA extraction from the blood cell samples was performed with the Qiagen DNeasy Blood Extraction Kit. This specimen comes from a study of cytomegalovirus exposure and HLA in healthy donors (dated by TCRdb to 2016 to 2017). As for the study more broadly: In an earlier analysis of 450 to 750 of the donors, 250 to 350 Gb of sequence data and 95 million to 130 million unique TCR beta sequences from roughly 200 million T cells were reported. Around 300 gigabases of sequencing data and 70 million to 85 million unique TCR sequences were included in an early release covering several hundred HLA-typed donors. Of the 350 to 450 genotyped donors, less than 90% were placed in the genetic ancestry cluster associated with self-reported Caucasian donors. The aim of the study was to test whether cataloging public T cell receptors could identify signatures of past pathogen exposure. The study profiled the T cell repertoires of approximately 700 subjects by immunosequencing and related them to cytomegalovirus serostatus. Along with the approximately 650-subject first cohort, a separate validation cohort of over a hundred different subjects was used. High-throughput TCR immunosequencing, statistical association of individual TCRs with disease status, and machine learning were combined to predict cytomegalovirus infection status. A later analysis re-examined previously published TCR beta repertoires from several hundred donors and added high-resolution HLA genotyping to investigate patterns of TCR occurrence. In the later analysis, no new phenotypic data were used to find candidate immune exposures; instead, reliance was placed on TCR beta sequences and their occurrence across donors. To decide whether each TCR beta V gene segment behaved as functional or pseudogenic, an earlier analysis of some 600 of the donors relied on high-throughput TCR beta sequencing. Donor age, sex, ethnicity and CMV serostatus were compiled together with the repertoire data. A later genetic analysis took genome-wide SNP genotypes for 398 of the 666 donors and used that subset as a discovery cohort. Every repertoire in the discovery cohort had been generated on one and the same sequencing platform. HLA typing included class I and class II loci at four-digit resolution. Typing coverage differed by locus: A, B, C, DRB1 and DQB1 were typed in roughly 629-640 donors, DQA1 in about 500, DPA1 in 606, and DPB1 in just under 490. Roughly 5 DR-DQ haplotypes were handled as single units for association and clustering because linkage in the cohort was strong. Across approximately 400 genotyped donors of the cohort, an average of about 250,000 unique TCR beta nucleotide sequences per donor were sequenced, and 15% to 20% of those sequences were non-productive.

Overall study outcomes, separate from this receptor: In an earlier analysis of some 500 of the donors, most TCR beta V segments were observed in productive rearrangements about 87% or about 30% of the time, broadly matching IMGT annotations. Three of the identified cytomegalovirus-associated TCR beta chains were confirmed in vitro to be specific for cytomegalovirus antigens. The authors suggested that the approach could potentially be extended to other disease states and immunological phenotypes. In a later genetic analysis, a missense DCLRE1C variant was associated with V-gene and J-gene trimming of TCR beta chains, and the association was replicated in an independent cohort. According to a later analysis, most CMV-associated TCR beta chains appeared to be HLA-restricted, and the HLA associations seemed to be driven largely by CMV exposure. Some IMGT-functional V segments, including TRBV6-2 and TRBV6-3, could not be told apart with the 87-base-pair reads, so those segments were excluded. Assigning TCR associations to individual alleles was difficult when HLA alleles, especially DR and DQ, strongly co-occurred. Because HLA typing was missing for some donors at each locus, association tests included only the typed subset. The classifier was reported to diagnose cytomegalovirus status with high specificity and sensitivity in both the original and validation cohorts. The cohort was sequenced for TCR beta chains only, and without alpha or paired-chain data the features that could be detected were limited. A further reported finding was that TCR beta sequences accurately predicted the HLA-A and HLA-B alleles for most subjects in the first cohort. At a false discovery rate of 0.05, a later analysis linked 16,000 or so TCR beta sequences to specific HLA alleles. For the cohort, immune exposure information was limited to CMV serostatus. A later analysis found that HLA-associated TCR beta chains were more clonally expanded and had lower generation probabilities than equally common non-associated chains. A total of some 180 TCR beta chains were listed by the study as associated with cytomegalovirus. Most TCR sequences were seen in very few donors, while some public TCRs were found in many individuals. Because counts were too low, about 17 rarely observed V segments, including chromosome 9 orphons, were excluded from the earlier analysis of some 540 of the donors. A cluster of highly shared sequence variants was judged likely to be a technical artifact of the sequencing pipeline. In a later genetic analysis, fewer N-insertions in productive TCRs were reported among donors in an Asian-associated ancestry cluster than the approximately 630-donor mean. Sequencing depth was assumed to be roughly uniform across donors in the presence/absence analyses, though that assumption may not hold. In a later analysis, the rate of TCR association differed among HLA loci, with DRB1 alleles having the most associated TCRs and HLA-C alleles having the fewest. Linkage disequilibrium might explain the correlated functional status among segregating V segments, but an unknown experimental factor could not be excluded. Several of the top co-occurrence clusters appeared to be linked to parvovirus B19, influenza, CMV and Epstein-Barr virus, according to a later analysis.

From its cysteine to its phenylalanine, the CDR3 spans 15 amino acids. Here the CDR3 DNA is all that survives: 45 bases in frame from base 1. The germline V gene encodes CDR1 WSHSY and CDR2 SAAADI. For this chain, trimming is 3 bases at the V end and 6 bases at the J end, and the number of junction bases without a gene match is 9. The clonotype was recovered from a young woman in good health and CMV-seronegative. The chain couples TRBV10-2 to TRBJ1-1; 8 middle bases align to TRBD1. Sequencing was carried out using PBMCs. The DNA reads as follows: TGCGCCAGCAGTGAACCGCGGACAGGGTGGGCTGAAGCTTTCTTT. Its product reads: CASSEPRTGWAEAFF.